The sequence of this T cell receptor (beta chain) was determined in a study of blood T cells in healthy people across ages. For the second PCR, which ran for 7 to 11 cycles, a sample-barcoded 5' primer and a J-beta primer mix were used. From the 5' RACE reads, TCRdb called clonotypes with MiXCR, one entry per CDR3 protein. The data show about a million distinct CDR3 sequences, 40% to 60% seen once. Study-level results: A strong correlation was found between TCR beta diversity and the percentage of naive T cells. Roughly linearly, TCR beta diversity per million T cells fell as age increased. Diversity estimates drawn from one million T cells were deemed underestimates.

This clonotype is judged medium-sized (0.01 to 0.1%). Its antigen is currently unknown. CDR3 size: 14 residues. CDR1 is SGHTA, CDR2 FQGNSA, per germline. The V gene end was trimmed by 6 bases and the J gene end by 4 bases; junction bases not matched to a gene: 8. This sequence was found in a man aged 25 to 45 in good health. The material sequenced was blood. The rearrangement links TRBV7-2 to TRBJ1-2, with 7 bases aligning to TRBD1. The CDR3 sequence: CASSPTGVLYGYTF. The CDR3 DNA reads TGTGCCAGCAGTCCTACAGGGGTACTCTATGGCTACACCTTC. The full variable domain, with the rest looked up from reference TRBV7-2 and TRBJ1-2, is GAGVSQSPSNKVTEKGKDVELRCDPISGHTALYWYRQSLGQGLEFLIYFQGNSAPDKSGLPSDRFSAERTGGSVSTLTIQRTQQEDSAVYLCASSPTGVLYGYTFGSGTRLTVV.